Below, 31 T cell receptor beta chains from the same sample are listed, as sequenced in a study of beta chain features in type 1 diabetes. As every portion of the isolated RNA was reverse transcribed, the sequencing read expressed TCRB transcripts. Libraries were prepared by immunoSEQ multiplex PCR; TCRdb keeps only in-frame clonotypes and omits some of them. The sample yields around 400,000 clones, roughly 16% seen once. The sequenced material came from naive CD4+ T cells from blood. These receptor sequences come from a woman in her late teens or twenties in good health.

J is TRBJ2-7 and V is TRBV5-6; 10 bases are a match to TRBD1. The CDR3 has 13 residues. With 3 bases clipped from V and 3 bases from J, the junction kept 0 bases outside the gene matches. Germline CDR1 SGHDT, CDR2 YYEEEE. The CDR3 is CASSWTGGYEQYF. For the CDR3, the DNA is TGTGCCAGCAGCTGGACAGGGGGCTACGAGCAGTACTTC. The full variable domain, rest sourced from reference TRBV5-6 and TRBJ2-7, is DAGVTQSPTHLIKTRGQQVTLRCSPKSGHDTVSWYQQALGQGPQFIFQYYEEEERQRGNFPDRFSGHQFPNYSSELNVNALLLGDSALYLCASSWTGGYEQYFGPGTRLTVT.

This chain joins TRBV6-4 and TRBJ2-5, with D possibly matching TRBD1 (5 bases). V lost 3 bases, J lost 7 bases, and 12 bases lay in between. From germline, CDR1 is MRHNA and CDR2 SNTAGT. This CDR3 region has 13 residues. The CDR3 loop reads CASSEQGEGTQYF. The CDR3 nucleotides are TGTGCCAGCAGTGAGCAGGGCGAAGGGACCCAGTACTTC.

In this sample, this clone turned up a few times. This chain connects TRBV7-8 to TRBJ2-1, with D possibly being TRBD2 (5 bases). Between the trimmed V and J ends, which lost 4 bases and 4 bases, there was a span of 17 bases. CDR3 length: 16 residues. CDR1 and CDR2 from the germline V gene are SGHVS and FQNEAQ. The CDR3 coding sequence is TGTGCCAGCAGCTCCAGAGGTTACGGAGGATACAATGAGCAGTTCTTC. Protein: CASSSRGYGGYNEQFF.

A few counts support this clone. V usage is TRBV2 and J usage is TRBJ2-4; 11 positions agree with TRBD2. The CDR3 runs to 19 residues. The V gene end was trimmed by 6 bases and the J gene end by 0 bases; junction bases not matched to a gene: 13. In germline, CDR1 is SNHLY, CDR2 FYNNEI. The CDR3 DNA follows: TGTGCCAGCAGCACAGAGGGACTAGCGGCCATTTCAGCCAAAAACATTCAGTACTTC. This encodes CASSTEGLAAISAKNIQYF.

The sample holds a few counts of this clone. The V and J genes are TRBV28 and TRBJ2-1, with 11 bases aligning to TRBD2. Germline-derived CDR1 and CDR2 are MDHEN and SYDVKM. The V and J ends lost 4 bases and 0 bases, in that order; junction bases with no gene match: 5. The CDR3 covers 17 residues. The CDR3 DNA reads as TGTGCCAGCAGTTCCTCTAGCGGGGGGAGCTCCTACAATGAGCAGTTCTTC. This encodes CASSSSSGGSSYNEQFF.

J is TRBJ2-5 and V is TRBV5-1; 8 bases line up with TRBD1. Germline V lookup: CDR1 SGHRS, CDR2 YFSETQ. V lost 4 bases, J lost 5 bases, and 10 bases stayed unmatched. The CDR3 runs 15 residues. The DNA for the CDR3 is TGCGCCAGCAGCCGGCGGACAGGGTTTGGGGAGACCCAGTACTTC. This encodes CASSRRTGFGETQYF.

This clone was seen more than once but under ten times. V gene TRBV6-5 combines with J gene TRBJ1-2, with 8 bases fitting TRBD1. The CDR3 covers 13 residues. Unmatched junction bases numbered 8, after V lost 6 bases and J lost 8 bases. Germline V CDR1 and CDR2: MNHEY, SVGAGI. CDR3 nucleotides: TGTGCCAGCAGGGGCAGGGACAGGCGGGGCTACACCTTC. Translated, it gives CASRGRDRRGYTF.

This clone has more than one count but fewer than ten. The CDR3 loop is CSVSRDRGSETQYF. CDR3 coding DNA: TGCAGCGTTTCCCGGGACAGGGGATCGGAGACCCAGTACTTC. The chain recombines TRBV29-1 with TRBJ2-5; 10 bases map to TRBD1. CDR3 length: 14 amino acids. The ends lost 5 bases at V and 5 bases at J; junction bases unmatched: 8. Germline V gene sequence: CDR1 SQVTM, CDR2 ANQGSEA.

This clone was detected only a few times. DNA of the CDR3: TGTGCCAGCAGCTTCGGGGACAGGGCGAGAGCCAAAAACATTCAGTACTTC. It codes for CASSFGDRARAKNIQYF. The rearrangement uses TRBV7-8 and TRBJ2-4; TRBD1 matches 9 bases. In germline, CDR1 is SGHVS, CDR2 FQNEAQ. The CDR3 contains 17 residues. Trimming at V came to 3 bases and at J to 0 bases, leaving 6 bases not matched to a gene.

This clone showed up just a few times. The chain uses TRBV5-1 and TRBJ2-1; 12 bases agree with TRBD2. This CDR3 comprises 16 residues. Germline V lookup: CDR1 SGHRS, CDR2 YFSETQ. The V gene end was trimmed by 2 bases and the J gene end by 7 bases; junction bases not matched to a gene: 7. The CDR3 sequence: CASSFLAGGSGNEQFF. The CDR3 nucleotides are TGCGCCAGCAGCTTCCTAGCGGGAGGGTCCGGAAATGAGCAGTTCTTC.

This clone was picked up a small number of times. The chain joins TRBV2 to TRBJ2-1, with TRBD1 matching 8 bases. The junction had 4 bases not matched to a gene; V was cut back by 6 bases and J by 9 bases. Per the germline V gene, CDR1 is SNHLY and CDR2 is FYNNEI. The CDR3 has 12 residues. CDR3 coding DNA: TGTGCCAGCAGGACAGGGGTTGGTGAGCAGTTCTTC. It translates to CASRTGVGEQFF.

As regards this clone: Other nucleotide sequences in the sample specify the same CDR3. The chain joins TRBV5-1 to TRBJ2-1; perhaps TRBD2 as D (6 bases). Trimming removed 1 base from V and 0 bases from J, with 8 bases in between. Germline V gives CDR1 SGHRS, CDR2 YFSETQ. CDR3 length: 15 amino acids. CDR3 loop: CASSLSGSSYNEQFF. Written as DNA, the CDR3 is TGCGCCAGCAGCTTGTCCGGGAGCTCCTACAATGAGCAGTTCTTC.

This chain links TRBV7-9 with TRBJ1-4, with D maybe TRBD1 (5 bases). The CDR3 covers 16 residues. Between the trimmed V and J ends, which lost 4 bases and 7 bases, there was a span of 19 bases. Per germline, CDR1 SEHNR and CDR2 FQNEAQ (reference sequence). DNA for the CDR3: TGTGCCAGCAGCTATGGACAAACAAGGGAGGGTGAAAAACTGTTTTTT. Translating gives CASSYGQTREGEKLFF. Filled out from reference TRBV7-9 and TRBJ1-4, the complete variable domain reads DTGVSQNPRHKITKRGQNVTFRCDPISEHNRLYWYRQTLGQGPEFLTYFQNEAQLEKSRLLSDRFSAERPKGSFSTLEIQRTEQGDSAMYLCASSYGQTREGEKLFFGSGTQLSVL.

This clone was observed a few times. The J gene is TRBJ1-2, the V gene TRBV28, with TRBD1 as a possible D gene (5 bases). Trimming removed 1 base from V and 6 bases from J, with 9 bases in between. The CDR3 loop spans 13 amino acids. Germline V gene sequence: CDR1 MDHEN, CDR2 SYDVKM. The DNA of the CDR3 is TGTGCCAGCAGTTTATACAGGCCCCATGGCTACACCTTC. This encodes CASSLYRPHGYTF.

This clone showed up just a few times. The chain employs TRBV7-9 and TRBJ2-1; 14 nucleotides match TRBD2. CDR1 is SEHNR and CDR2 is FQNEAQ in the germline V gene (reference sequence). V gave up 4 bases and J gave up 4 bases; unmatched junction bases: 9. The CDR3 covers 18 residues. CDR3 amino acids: CASSSVLRTSGGYNEQFF. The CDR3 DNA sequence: TGTGCCAGCAGCTCCGTACTCCGGACTAGCGGGGGGTACAATGAGCAGTTCTTC.

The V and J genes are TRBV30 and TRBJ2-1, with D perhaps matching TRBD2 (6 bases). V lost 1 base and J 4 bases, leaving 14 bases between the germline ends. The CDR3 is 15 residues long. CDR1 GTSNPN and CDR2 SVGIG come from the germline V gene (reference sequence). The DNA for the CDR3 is TGTGCCTGGAGTGGGCGTAGCGGAAATTACAATGAGCAGTTCTTC. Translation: CAWSGRSGNYNEQFF.

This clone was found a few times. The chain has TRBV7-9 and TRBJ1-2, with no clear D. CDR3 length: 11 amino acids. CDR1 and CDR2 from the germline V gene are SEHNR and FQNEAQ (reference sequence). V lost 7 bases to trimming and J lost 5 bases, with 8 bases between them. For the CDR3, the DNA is TGTGCCAGCACCCCGAGGTATGGCTACACCTTC. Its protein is CASTPRYGYTF.

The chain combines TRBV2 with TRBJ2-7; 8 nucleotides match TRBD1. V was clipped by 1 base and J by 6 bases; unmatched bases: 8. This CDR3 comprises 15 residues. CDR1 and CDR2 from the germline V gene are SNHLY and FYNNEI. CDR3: CASSEGFRGRTEQYF. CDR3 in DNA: TGTGCCAGCAGTGAAGGTTTCAGGGGGCGCACCGAGCAGTACTTC.

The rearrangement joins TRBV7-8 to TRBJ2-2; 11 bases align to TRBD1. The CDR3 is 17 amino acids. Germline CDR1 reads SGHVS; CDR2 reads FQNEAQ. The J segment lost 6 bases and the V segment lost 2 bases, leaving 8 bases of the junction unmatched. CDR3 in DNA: TGTGCCAGCAGCTTATTACTGGACAGGGGGCATTCCGGGGAGCTGTTTTTT. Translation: CASSLLLDRGHSGELFF.

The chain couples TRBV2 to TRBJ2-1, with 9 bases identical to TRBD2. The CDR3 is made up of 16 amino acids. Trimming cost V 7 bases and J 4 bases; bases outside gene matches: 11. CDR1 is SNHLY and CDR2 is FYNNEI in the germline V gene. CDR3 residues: CASIENPSGGYNEQFF. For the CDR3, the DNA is TGTGCCAGCATCGAAAACCCCAGCGGGGGGTACAATGAGCAGTTCTTC.

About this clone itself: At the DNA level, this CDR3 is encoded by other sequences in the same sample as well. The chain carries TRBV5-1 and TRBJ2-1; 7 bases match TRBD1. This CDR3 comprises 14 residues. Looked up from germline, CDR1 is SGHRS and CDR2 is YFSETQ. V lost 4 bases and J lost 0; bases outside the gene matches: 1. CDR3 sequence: CASSPGGSYNEQFF. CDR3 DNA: TGCGCCAGCAGCCCAGGGGGCTCCTACAATGAGCAGTTCTTC. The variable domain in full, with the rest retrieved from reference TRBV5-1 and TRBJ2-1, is KAGVTQTPRYLIKTRGQQVTLSCSPISGHRSVSWYQQTPGQGLQFLFEYFSETQRNKGNFPGRFSGRQFSNSRSEMNVSTLELGDSALYLCASSPGGSYNEQFFGPGTRLTVL.

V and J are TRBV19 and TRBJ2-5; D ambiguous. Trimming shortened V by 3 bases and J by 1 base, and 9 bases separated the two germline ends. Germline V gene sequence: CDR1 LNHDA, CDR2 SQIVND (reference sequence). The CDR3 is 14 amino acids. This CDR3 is CASSMAQIQETQYF. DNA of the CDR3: TGTGCCAGTAGTATGGCCCAGATCCAAGAGACCCAGTACTTC.

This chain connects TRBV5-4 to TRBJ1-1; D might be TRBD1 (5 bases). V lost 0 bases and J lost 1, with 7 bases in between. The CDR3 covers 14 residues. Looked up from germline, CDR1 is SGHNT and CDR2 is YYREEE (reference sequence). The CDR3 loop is CASSLGQQNTEAFF. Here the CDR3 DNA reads TGTGCCAGCAGCTTGGGACAGCAGAACACTGAAGCTTTCTTT. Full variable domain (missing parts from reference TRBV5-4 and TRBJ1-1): ETGVTQSPTHLIKTRGQQVTLRCSSQSGHNTVSWYQQALGQGPQFIFQYYREEENGRGNFPPRFSGLQFPNYSSELNVNALELDDSALYLCASSLGQQNTEAFFGQGTRLTVV.

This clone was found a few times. CDR3 residues: CASSPDRDRVLETQYF. CDR3 DNA: TGTGCCAGCAGCCCCGACCGGGACAGGGTACTGGAGACCCAGTACTTC. The chain couples TRBV7-7 to TRBJ2-5; 9 positions match TRBD1. Per the germline V gene, CDR1 is SSHAT and CDR2 is FNYEAQ (reference sequence). V shed 5 bases and J 5 bases; nucleotides not matched to a gene: 12. The CDR3 has 16 amino acids. The variable domain in full, with the rest retrieved from reference TRBV7-7 and TRBJ2-5, is GAGVSQSPRYKVTKRGQDVTLRCDPISSHATLYWYQQALGQGPEFLTYFNYEAQPDKSGLPSDRFSAERPEGSISTLTIQRTEQRDSAMYRCASSPDRDRVLETQYFGPGTRLLVL.

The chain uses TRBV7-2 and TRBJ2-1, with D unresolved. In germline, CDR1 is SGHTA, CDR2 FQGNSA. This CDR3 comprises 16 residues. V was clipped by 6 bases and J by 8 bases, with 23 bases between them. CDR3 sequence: CASSPKNRVWVDEQFF. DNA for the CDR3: TGTGCCAGCAGTCCTAAGAACCGGGTCTGGGTTGATGAGCAGTTCTTC.

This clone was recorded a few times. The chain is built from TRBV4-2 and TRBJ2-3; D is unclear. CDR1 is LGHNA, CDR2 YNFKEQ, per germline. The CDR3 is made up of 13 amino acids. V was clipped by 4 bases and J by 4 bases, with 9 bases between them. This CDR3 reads CASSPLAADTQYF. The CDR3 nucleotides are TGTGCCAGCAGCCCTTTAGCAGCAGATACGCAGTATTTT.

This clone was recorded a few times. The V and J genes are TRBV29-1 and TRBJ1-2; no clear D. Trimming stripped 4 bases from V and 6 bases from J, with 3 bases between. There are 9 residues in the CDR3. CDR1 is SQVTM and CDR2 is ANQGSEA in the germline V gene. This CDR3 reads CSVGDGYTF. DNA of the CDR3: TGCAGCGTTGGAGATGGCTACACCTTC.

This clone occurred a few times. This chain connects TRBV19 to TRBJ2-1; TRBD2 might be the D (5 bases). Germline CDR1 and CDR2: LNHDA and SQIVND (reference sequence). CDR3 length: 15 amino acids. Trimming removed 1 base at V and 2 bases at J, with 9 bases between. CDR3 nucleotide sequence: TGTGCCAGTAGTATAGGAGCGGAGGCCTACAATGAGCAGTTCTTC. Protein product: CASSIGAEAYNEQFF.

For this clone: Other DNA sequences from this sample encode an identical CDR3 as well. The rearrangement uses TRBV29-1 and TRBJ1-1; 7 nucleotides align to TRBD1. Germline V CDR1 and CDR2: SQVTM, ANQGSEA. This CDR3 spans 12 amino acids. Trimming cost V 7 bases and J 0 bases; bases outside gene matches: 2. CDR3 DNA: TGCAGCGCGGGACAGTTGAACACTGAAGCTTTCTTT. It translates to CSAGQLNTEAFF.

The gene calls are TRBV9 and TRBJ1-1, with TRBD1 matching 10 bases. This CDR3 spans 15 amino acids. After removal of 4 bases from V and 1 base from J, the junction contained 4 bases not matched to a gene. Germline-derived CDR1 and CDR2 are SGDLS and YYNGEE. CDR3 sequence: CASSKGQGRNTEAFF. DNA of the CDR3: TGTGCCAGCAGCAAGGGACAGGGGAGGAACACTGAAGCTTTCTTT.

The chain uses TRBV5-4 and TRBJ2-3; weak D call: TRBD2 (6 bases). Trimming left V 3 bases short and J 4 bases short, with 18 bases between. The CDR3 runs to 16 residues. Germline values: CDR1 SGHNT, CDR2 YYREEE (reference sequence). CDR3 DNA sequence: TGTGCCAGCAGCTGGAACCGGGAGTTAAGGGCAGATACGCAGTATTTT. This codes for CASSWNRELRADTQYF.